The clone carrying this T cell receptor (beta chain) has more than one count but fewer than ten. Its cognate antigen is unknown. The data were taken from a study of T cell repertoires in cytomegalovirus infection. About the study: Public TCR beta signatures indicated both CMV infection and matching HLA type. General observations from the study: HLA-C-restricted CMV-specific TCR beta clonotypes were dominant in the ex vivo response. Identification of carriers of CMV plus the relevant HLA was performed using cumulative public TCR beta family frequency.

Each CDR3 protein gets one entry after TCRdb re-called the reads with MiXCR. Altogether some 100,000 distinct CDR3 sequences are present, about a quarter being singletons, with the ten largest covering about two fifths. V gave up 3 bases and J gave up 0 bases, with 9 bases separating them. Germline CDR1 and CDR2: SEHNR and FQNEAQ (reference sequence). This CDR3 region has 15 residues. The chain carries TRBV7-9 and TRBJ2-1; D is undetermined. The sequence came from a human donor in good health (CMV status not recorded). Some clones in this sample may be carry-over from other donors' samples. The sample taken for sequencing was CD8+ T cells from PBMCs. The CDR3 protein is CASSFLLSSYNEQFF. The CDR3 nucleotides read TGTGCCAGCAGCTTTTTGTTGAGCTCCTACAATGAGCAGTTCTTC.